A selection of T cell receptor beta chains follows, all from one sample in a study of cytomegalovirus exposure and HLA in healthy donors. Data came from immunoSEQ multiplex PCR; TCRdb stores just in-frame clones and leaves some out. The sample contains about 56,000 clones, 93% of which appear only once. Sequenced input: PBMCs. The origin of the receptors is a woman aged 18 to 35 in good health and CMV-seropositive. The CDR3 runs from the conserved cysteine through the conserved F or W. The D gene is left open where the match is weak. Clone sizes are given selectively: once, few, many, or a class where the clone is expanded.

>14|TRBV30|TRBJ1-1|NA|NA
TGTGCCTGGAGTGGAACTACTTTTAACACTGAAGCTTTCTTT
CAWSGTTFNTEAFF
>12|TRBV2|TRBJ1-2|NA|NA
TGTGCCATACAGAAGGGGGATTATGGCTACACCTTC
CAIQKGDYGYTF
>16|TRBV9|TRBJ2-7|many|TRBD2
TGTGCCAGCAGCGGCGGGGCGGGGGGCCGCTCCTACGAGCAGTACTTC
CASSGGAGGRSYEQYF
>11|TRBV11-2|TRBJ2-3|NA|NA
TGTGCCAGCAGCCCGGGTGGTACGCAGTATTTT
CASSPGGTQYF
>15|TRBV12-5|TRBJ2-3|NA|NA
TGTGCTAGTGGTTTGGCCAGACTAGGGGAGGATACGCAGTATTTT
CASGLARLGEDTQYF
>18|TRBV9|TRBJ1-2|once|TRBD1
TGTGCCAGCAGCGTGGGTCCCGGGACAGGGTATAAGAACTATGGCTACACCTTC
CASSVGPGTGYKNYGYTF
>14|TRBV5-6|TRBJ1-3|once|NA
TGTGCCAGCAGCAGGGGGGGTTACGGAAACACCATATATTTT
CASSRGGYGNTIYF
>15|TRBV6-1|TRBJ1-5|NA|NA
TGTGCCAGCACTACTAATGGACAGACTAATCAGCCCCAGCATTTT
CASTTNGQTNQPQHF
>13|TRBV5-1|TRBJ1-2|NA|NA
TGCGCCAGCAGCTTGGGACAGAACTATGGCTACACCTTC
CASSLGQNYGYTF
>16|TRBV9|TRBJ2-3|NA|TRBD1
TGTGCCAGCAGCGAGTACAGGGGGGTAGACACAGATACGCAGTATTTT
CASSEYRGVDTDTQYF
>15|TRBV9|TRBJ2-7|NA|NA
TGTGCCAGCAGCGCCCATTCAGGGGCCTCCTACGAGCAGTACTTC
CASSAHSGASYEQYF
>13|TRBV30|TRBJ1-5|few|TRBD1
TGTGCCTGGAGCCACAGGGGGAATCAGCCCCAGCATTTT
CAWSHRGNQPQHF
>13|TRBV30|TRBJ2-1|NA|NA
TGTGCCTGGAGACCCTTACTTGCGGGTGAGCAGTTCTTC
CAWRPLLAGEQFF
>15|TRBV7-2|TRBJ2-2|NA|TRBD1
TGTGCCAGCAGCTCGGACAGGGTTGTGTCCGGGGAGCTGTTTTTT
CASSSDRVVSGELFF
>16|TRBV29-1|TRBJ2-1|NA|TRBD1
TGCAGCGTTGAAGTGACAGGGGCCAGCTCCTACAATGAGCAGTTCTTC
CSVEVTGASSYNEQFF
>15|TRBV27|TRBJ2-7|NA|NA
TGTGCCAGCAGTTTACCTCCGGGCAGGGCAGGCGAGCAGTACTTC
CASSLPPGRAGEQYF
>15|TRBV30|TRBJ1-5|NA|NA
TGTGCCTGGAGTGTAAAGGCGGGCAGCAATCAGCCCCAGCATTTT
CAWSVKAGSNQPQHF
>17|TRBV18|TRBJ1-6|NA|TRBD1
TGTGCCAGCTCAGCTCTCTGGACCGGGACAGGGGATTCACCCCTCCACTTT
CASSALWTGTGDSPLHF
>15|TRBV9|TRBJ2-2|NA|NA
TGTGCCAGCAGCGTAGCAAACAGGGAGGGCGGGGAGCTGTTTTTT
CASSVANREGGELFF
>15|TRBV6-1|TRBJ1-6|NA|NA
TGTGCCAGCTCTTTAAGCCAGGGGATTAGTTCACCCCTCCACTTT
CASSLSQGISSPLHF
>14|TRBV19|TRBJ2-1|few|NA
TGTGCCAGTAGTATGGTACAGGGCTACAATGAGCAGTTCTTC
CASSMVQGYNEQFF
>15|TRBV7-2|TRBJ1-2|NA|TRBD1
TGTGCCAGCAGCTCCCGACAGGGGGCGGGATATGGCTACACCTTC
CASSSRQGAGYGYTF
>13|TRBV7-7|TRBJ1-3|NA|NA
TGTGCCAGCAGCTTAGACAGGGGAAACACCATATATTTT
CASSLDRGNTIYF
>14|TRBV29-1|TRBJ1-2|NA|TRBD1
TGCAGCGTGCTCGACAGGGGCCCTCCCTATGGCTACACCTTC
CSVLDRGPPYGYTF
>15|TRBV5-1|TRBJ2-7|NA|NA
TGCGCCAGCAGCCTGTGGACTGAAGCCGCCGGCGAGCAGTACTTC
CASSLWTEAAGEQYF
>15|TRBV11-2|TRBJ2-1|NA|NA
TGTGCCAGCAGCTTAGATCGTCAGGCCCACAATGAGCAGTTCTTC
CASSLDRQAHNEQFF
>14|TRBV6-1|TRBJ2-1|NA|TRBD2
TGTGCCAGCACCTATAGCGGGGGAAACAATGAGCAGTTCTTC
CASTYSGGNNEQFF
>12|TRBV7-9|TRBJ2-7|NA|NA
TGTGCCAGCAGCCACGCGTCCTACGAGCAGTACTTC
CASSHASYEQYF
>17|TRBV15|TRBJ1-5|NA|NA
TGTGCCACCAGCAGAGATCAGAGGCGGTCCCCCTATCAGCCCCAGCATTTT
CATSRDQRRSPYQPQHF
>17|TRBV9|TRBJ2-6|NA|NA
TGTGCCAGCAGCGCCGCGGGACTCCTCTCTGGGGCCAACGTCCTGACTTTC
CASSAAGLLSGANVLTF
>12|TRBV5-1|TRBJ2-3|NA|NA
TGCGCCAGCAGCGGAGGCACAGATACGCAGTATTTT
CASSGGTDTQYF
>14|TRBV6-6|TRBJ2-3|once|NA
TGTGCCAGCAGCCTAACAGGGGGGGGAGATACGCAGTATTTT
CASSLTGGGDTQYF
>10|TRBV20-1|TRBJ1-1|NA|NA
TGCAGTGTCTCCGGGACACGGGCTTTCTTT
CSVSGTRAFF
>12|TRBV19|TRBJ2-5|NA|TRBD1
TGTGCCAGTAGCGGACAGGGCCCGACCCAGTACTTC
CASSGQGPTQYF
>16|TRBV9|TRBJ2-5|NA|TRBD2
TGTGCCAGCAGCGTAAGGGGAGCGGGGGTTGGAGAGACCCAGTACTTC
CASSVRGAGVGETQYF
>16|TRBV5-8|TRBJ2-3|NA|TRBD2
TGTGCCAGCAGCTTGGGGACTAGCGGGGTCCGGGATACGCAGTATTTT
CASSLGTSGVRDTQYF
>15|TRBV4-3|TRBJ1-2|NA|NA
TGCGCCAGCAGCCAAAAAGGGCAGCGGCGCTATGGCTACACCTTC
CASSQKGQRRYGYTF
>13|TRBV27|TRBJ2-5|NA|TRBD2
TGTGCCAGCAGTCCACCTGGGGGGGTAACCCAGTACTTC
CASSPPGGVTQYF
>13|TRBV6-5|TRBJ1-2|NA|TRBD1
TGTGCCAGCAGTTCCACGACAGGGGGCGGCTACACCTTC
CASSSTTGGGYTF
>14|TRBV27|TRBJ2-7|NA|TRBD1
TGTGCCAGCACCACGACAGGGGGGTCCTACGAGCAGTACTTC
CASTTTGGSYEQYF
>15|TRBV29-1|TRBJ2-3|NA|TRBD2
TGCAGCGTTGAACCCCAGCGGGGGGAGTTATATACGCAGTATTTT
CSVEPQRGELYTQYF
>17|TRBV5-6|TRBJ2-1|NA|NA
TGTGCCAGCAGCTTGATTGGGCTTTCCCCTTCACACAATGAGCAGTTCTTC
CASSLIGLSPSHNEQFF
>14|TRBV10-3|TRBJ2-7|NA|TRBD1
TGTGCCATCAGCCAGGGACAGGGTACCCACGAGCAGTACTTC
CAISQGQGTHEQYF
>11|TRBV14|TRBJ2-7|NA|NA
TGTGCCAGCAGCCAATTCGGCGAGCAGTACTTC
CASSQFGEQYF
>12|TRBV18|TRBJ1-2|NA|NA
TGTGCCAGCTCACCACGGGGGGATGGCTACACCTTC
CASSPRGDGYTF
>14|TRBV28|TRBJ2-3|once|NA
TGTGCCAGCAGTCCCCGAGACTACACTGATACGCAGTATTTT
CASSPRDYTDTQYF
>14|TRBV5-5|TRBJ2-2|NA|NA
TGTGCCAGCAGCTTGGCAGGGGACACCGGGGAGCTGTTTTTT
CASSLAGDTGELFF